This T cell receptor beta chain was identified in a study of T cells after yellow fever vaccination. Germline V gene sequence: CDR1 SGHRS, CDR2 YFSETQ. There are 13 residues in the CDR3. TCRdb passed the 5' RACE reads through MiXCR, listing each CDR3 protein once. The sample includes roughly 500,000 distinct CDR3 sequences, roughly 19% of them seen just once. This clonotype was detected many times. A junction boundary mismatches the germline segment, possibly from a read error. The sample was PBMCs, taken 15 days after the yellow fever booster vaccination. This TCR was recovered from a man younger than 45 who received the YFV17D yellow fever vaccine. The rearrangement joins TRBV5-1 to TRBJ2-3, with D unresolved. CDR3 loop: CASSLGRADTQYF. Written as DNA, the CDR3 is TGTGCCAGCAGCTTAGGCCGCGCAGATACGCAGTATTTT.